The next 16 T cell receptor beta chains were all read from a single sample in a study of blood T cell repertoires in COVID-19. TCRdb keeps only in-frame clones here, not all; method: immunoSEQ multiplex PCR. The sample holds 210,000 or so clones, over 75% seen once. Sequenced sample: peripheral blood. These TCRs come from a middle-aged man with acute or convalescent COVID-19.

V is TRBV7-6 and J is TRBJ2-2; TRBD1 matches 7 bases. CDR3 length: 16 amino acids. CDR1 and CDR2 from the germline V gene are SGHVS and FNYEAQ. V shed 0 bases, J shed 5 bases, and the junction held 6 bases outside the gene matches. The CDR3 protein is CASSLARTGGTGELFF. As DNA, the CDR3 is TGTGCCAGCAGCTTAGCCCGGACAGGAGGAACCGGGGAGCTGTTTTTT.

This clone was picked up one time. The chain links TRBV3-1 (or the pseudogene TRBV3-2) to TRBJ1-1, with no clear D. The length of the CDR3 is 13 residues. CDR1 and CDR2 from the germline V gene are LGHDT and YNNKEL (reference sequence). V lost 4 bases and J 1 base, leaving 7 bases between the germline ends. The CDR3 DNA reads TGTGCCAGCAGCCGAGGCAGGAACACTGAAGCTTTCTTT. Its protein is CASSRGRNTEAFF.

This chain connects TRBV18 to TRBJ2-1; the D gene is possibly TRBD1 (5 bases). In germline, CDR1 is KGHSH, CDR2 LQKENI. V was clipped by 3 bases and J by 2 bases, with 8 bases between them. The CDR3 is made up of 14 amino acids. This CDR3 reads CASSPDRAYNEQFF. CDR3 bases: TGTGCCAGCTCACCTGACAGAGCCTACAATGAGCAGTTCTTC. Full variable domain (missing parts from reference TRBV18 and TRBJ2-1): NAGVMQNPRHLVRRRGQEARLRCSPMKGHSHVYWYRQLPEEGLKFMVYLQKENIIDESGMPKERFSAEFPKEGPSILRIQQVVRGDSAAYFCASSPDRAYNEQFFGPGTRLTVL.

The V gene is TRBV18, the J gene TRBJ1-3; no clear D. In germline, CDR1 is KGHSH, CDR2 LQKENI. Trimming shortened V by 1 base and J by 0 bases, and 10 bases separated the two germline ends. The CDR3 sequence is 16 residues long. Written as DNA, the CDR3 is TGTGCCAGCTCACCACGGGAGGGCTTCTCTGGAAACACCATATATTTT. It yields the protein CASSPREGFSGNTIYF.

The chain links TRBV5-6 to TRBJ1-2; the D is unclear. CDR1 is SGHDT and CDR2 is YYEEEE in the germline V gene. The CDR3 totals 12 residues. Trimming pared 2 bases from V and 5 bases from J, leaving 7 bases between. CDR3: CASSFPSYGYTF. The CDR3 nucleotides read TGTGCCAGCAGCTTCCCTTCTTATGGCTACACCTTC.

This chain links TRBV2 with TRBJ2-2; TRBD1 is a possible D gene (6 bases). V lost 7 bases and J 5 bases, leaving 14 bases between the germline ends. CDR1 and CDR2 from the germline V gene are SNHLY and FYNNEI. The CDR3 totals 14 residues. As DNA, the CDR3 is TGTGCCAGCATCGGGATCAGGGGAACCGGGGAGCTGTTTTTT. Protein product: CASIGIRGTGELFF. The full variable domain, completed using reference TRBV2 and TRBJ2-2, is EPEVTQTPSHQVTQMGQEVILRCVPISNHLYFYWYRQILGQKVEFLVSFYNNEISEKSEIFDDQFSVERPDGSNFTLKIRSTKLEDSAMYFCASIGIRGTGELFFGEGSRLTVL.

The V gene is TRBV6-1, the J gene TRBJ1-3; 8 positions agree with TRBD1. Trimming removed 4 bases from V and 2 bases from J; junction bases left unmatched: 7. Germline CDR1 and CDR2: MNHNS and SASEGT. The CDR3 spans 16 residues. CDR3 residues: CASSVQGVVTGNTIYF. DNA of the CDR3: TGTGCCAGCAGTGTACAGGGGGTGGTTACTGGAAACACCATATATTTT.

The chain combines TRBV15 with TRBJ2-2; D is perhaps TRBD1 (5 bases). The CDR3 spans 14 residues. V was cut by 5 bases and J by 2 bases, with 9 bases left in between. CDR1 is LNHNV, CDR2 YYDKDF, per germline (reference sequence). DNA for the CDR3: TGTGCCACCAGCGGGGCGAGAAACACCGGGGAGCTGTTTTTT. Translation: CATSGARNTGELFF. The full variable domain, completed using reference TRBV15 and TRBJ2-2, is DAMVIQNPRYQVTQFGKPVTLSCSQTLNHNVMYWYQQKSSQAPKLLFHYYDKDFNNEADTPDNFQSRRPNTSFCFLDIRSPGLGDTAMYLCATSGARNTGELFFGEGSRLTVL.

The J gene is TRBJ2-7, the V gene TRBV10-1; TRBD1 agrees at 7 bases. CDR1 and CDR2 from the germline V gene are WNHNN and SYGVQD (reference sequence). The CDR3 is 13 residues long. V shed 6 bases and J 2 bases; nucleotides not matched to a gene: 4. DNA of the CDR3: TGCGCCAGCAGCCCGGGACAGACCTACGAGCAGTACTTC. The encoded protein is CASSPGQTYEQYF.

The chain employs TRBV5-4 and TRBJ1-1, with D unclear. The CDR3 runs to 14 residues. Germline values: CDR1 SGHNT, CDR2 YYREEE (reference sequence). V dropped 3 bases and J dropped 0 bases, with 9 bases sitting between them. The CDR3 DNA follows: TGTGCCAGCAGCTATTCGTCGGTGAACACTGAAGCTTTCTTT. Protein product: CASSYSSVNTEAFF.

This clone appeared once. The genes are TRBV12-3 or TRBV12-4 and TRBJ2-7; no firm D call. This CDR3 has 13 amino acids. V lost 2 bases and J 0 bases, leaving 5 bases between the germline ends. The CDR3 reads CASSLRSSYEQYF. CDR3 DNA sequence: TGTGCCAGCAGTTTAAGGAGCTCCTACGAGCAGTACTTC.

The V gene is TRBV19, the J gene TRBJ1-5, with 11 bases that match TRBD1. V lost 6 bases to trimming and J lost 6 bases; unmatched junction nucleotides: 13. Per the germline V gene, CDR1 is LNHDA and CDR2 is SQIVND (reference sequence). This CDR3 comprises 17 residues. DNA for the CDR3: TGTGCCAGTAGCGCGCAAAACAGTGGGACAGGGGGTCAGCCCCAGCATTTT. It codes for CASSAQNSGTGGQPQHF.

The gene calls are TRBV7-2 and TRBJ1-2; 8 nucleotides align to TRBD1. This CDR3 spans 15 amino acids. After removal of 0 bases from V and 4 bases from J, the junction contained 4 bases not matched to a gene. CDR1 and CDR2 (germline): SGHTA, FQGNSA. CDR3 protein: CASSLARQGIYGYTF. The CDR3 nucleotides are TGTGCCAGCAGCTTAGCGCGACAGGGGATCTATGGCTACACCTTC.

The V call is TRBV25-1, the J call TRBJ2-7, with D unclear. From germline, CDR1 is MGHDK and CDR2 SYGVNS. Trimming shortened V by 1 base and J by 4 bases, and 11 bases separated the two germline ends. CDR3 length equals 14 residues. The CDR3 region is CASSESPNTYEQYF. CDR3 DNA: TGTGCCAGCAGTGAATCCCCGAACACGTACGAGCAGTACTTC.

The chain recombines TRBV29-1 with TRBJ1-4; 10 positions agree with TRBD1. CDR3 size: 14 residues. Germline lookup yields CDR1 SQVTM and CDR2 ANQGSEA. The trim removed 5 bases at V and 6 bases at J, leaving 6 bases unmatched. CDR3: CSVLGDRGHEKLFF. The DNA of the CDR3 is TGCAGCGTTCTTGGCGACAGGGGGCATGAAAAACTGTTTTTT.

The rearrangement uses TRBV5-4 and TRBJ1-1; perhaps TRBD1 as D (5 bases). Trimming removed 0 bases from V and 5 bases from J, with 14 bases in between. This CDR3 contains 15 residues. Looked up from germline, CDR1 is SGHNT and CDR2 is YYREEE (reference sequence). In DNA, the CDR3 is TGTGCCAGCAGCTTGGCCAGCAGGGTAGGAACTGAAGCTTTCTTT. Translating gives CASSLASRVGTEAFF.